These 16 T cell receptor beta chains were all obtained from the same sample, sequenced in a study of OX40 agonist ivuxolimab in advanced cancers. The table came from immunoSEQ multiplex PCR; TCRdb's copy has only in-frame clones and leaves some out. The table includes some 50,000 clones, 81% detected once. The sequencing here drew on CD4+ or CD8+ T cells sorted from blood, taken in a trial of the OX40 agonist ivuxolimab. The receptors were sampled from an adult with an advanced solid tumor such as melanoma, head and neck, liver or kidney cancer.

The V gene is TRBV27, the J gene TRBJ1-2; TRBD1 is a possible D gene (6 bases). V was trimmed by 5 bases and J by 4 bases, leaving 11 bases between them. The CDR3 length is 13 residues. Looked up from germline, CDR1 is MNHEY and CDR2 is SMNVEV (reference sequence). CDR3 sequence: CASSPQGSYGYTF. The CDR3, as DNA: TGTGCCAGCAGTCCACAGGGAAGCTATGGCTACACCTTC.

In its sample, this clone ranks as medium-sized. This chain joins TRBV15 and TRBJ1-1; D gene unclear. Germline loops: CDR1 LNHNV, CDR2 YYDKDF (reference sequence). V lost 3 bases and J 10 bases, leaving 21 bases between the germline ends. The CDR3 is made up of 15 amino acids. The CDR3 nucleotides read TGTGCCACCAGCAGCCTTTTCATTCGGGTAGATGGAGCTTTCTTT. Translating it yields CATSSLFIRVDGAFF.

The V gene is TRBV29-1, the J gene TRBJ2-2; 8 bases agree with TRBD2. CDR1 and CDR2 (germline): SQVTM, ANQGSEA. The V gene end was trimmed by 4 bases and the J gene end by 5 bases; junction bases not matched to a gene: 0. The CDR3 totals 12 residues. The CDR3 DNA is TGCAGCGTTGCTAGCGGGACCGGGGAGCTGTTTTTT. Translation gives CSVASGTGELFF.

The chain combines TRBV11-3 with TRBJ2-2; 8 bases are a match to TRBD2. Per the germline V gene, CDR1 is SGHNT and CDR2 is YENEEA. The CDR3 runs to 15 residues. The J segment lost 2 bases and the V segment lost 5 bases, leaving 4 bases of the junction unmatched. In DNA form, the CDR3 reads TGTGCCAGCAGCCCCGGGAGGGGTAACACCGGGGAGCTGTTTTTT. Translating it yields CASSPGRGNTGELFF.

This chain uses TRBV4-1 with TRBJ1-5; a weak D match, TRBD1 (5 bases). The germline V and J ends were trimmed by 3 bases and 4 bases, with 16 bases remaining between them. Germline CDR1 and CDR2: MGHRA and YSYEKL. This CDR3 spans 16 amino acids. The CDR3 DNA reads as TGCGCCAGCAGCCAGTATACAGGTAGTTGGAATCAGCCCCAGCATTTT. Amino acid sequence: CASSQYTGSWNQPQHF.

The chain uses TRBV9 and TRBJ2-7; TRBD2 matches at 8 bases. This CDR3 contains 13 residues. The germline CDR1 and CDR2 sequences are SGDLS and YYNGEE. The V and J ends lost 6 bases and 5 bases, in that order; junction bases with no gene match: 7. The CDR3 nucleotides are TGTGCCAGCATATTGACTAGCGCCAACGAGCAGTACGTC. This translates into CASILTSANEQYV.

The V and J genes are TRBV5-5 and TRBJ2-2; no firm D call. Germline V CDR1 and CDR2: SGHKS, YYEKEE (reference sequence). V was trimmed by 1 base and J by 2 bases, leaving 12 bases between them. The CDR3 spans 16 residues. Here the CDR3 reads CASSLFRTVNTGELFF. CDR3 in DNA: TGTGCCAGCAGCTTGTTTAGGACGGTTAACACCGGGGAGCTGTTTTTT.

The chain recombines TRBV5-4 with TRBJ2-7; 8 nucleotides agree with TRBD1. CDR1 SGHNT and CDR2 YYREEE come from the germline V gene (reference sequence). The J segment lost 3 bases and the V segment lost 4 bases, leaving 9 bases of the junction unmatched. This CDR3 region has 15 residues. In DNA form, the CDR3 reads TGTGCCAGCAGCCACTCGGCAGGGGGCGGCTACGAGCAGTACTTC. It specifies CASSHSAGGGYEQYF.

The rearrangement uses TRBV7-9 and TRBJ2-3; 7 nucleotides match TRBD2. Germline assignment: CDR1 SEHNR and CDR2 FQNEAQ (reference sequence). V lost 3 bases to trimming and J lost 6 bases; unmatched junction nucleotides: 9. CDR3 length equals 15 residues. The DNA for the CDR3 is TGTGCCAGCAGCTTTGTGGCGGGAGAGGGGGATACGCAGTATTTT. Amino acid sequence: CASSFVAGEGDTQYF.

This clone appeared a few times. CDR3 sequence: CASSDDATDTQYF. CDR3 in DNA: TGTGCCAGCAGTGACGATGCCACAGATACGCAGTATTTT. The J gene is TRBJ2-3, the V gene TRBV6-4; D is unresolved. This CDR3 comprises 13 residues. Germline V CDR1 and CDR2: MRHNA, SNTAGT. V was pared by 2 bases and J by 2 bases, with 5 bases between.

Only a few counts were recorded for this clone. V usage is TRBV5-6 and J usage is TRBJ2-5; TRBD2 might be the D (6 bases). CDR1 is SGHDT and CDR2 is YYEEEE in the germline V gene. The V end lost 4 bases, the J end lost 3 bases, and 16 bases lay between the germline ends. The CDR3 covers 15 residues. CDR3 bases: TGTGCCAGCAGCCCGGAGAGTGGCGGGAAAGAGACCCAGTACTTC. This translates into CASSPESGGKETQYF.

This chain uses TRBV7-9 with TRBJ2-1; D might be TRBD2 (5 bases). This CDR3 is built from 15 residues. CDR1 is SEHNR and CDR2 is FQNEAQ in the germline V gene (reference sequence). V was shortened by 5 bases and J by 0 bases, with 11 bases between the two germline ends. This CDR3 is CASSPRRDSYNEQFF. CDR3 in DNA: TGTGCCAGCAGCCCCCGACGGGACTCCTACAATGAGCAGTTCTTC. Together with reference TRBV7-9 and TRBJ2-1, the CDR3 gives the full variable domain: DTGVSQNPRHKITKRGQNVTFRCDPISEHNRLYWYRQTLGQGPEFLTYFQNEAQLEKSRLLSDRFSAERPKGSFSTLEIQRTEQGDSAMYLCASSPRRDSYNEQFFGPGTRLTVL.

DNA of the CDR3: TGTGCCAGCAGTTTTTCTATGGACTACGAGCAGTACGTC. Protein sequence: CASSFSMDYEQYV. The chain carries TRBV6-5 and TRBJ2-7; D remains ambiguous. V lost 4 bases, J lost 3 bases, and 10 bases lay in between. CDR1 is MNHEY, CDR2 SVGAGI, per germline. CDR3 length: 13 residues.

This chain links TRBV14 with TRBJ2-7; 7 nucleotides agree with TRBD1. The CDR3 totals 13 residues. Germline V gene sequence: CDR1 SGHDN, CDR2 FVKESK. With 1 base clipped from V and 6 bases from J, the junction kept 3 bases outside the gene matches. CDR3 in DNA: TGTGCCAGCAGCCAAGTGACAGGGAGCGAGCAGTACTTC. Protein: CASSQVTGSEQYF.

The chain recombines TRBV5-1 with TRBJ1-1; D is perhaps TRBD1 (6 bases). V lost 3 bases to trimming and J lost 1 base, with 10 bases between them. The germline CDR1 and CDR2 sequences are SGHRS and YFSETQ. The CDR3 covers 14 residues. CDR3 loop: CASSWTEPNTEAFF. The CDR3 bases are TGCGCCAGCAGCTGGACAGAGCCGAACACTGAAGCTTTCTTT.

This chain joins TRBV9 and TRBJ2-3; the D gene could be TRBD1 or TRBD2 (5 bases each). Germline CDR1 and CDR2: SGDLS and YYNGEE. The CDR3 has 16 residues. V lost 7 bases and J 4 bases, leaving 22 bases between the germline ends. The CDR3 protein is CASSEWGNPGSDTQYF. The CDR3 DNA follows: TGTGCCAGCTCGGAGTGGGGCAACCCGGGGTCAGATACGCAGTATTTT.